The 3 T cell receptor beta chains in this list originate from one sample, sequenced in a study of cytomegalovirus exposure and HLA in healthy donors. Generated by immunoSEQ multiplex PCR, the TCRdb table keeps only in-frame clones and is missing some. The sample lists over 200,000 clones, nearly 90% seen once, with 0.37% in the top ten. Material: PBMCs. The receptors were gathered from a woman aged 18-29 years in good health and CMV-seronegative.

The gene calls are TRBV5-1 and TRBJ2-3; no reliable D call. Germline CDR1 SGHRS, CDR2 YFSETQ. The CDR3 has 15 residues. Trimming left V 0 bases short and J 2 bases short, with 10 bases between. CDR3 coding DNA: TGCGCCAGCAGCTTGGTTCCTCAACTCACAGATACGCAGTATTTT. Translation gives CASSLVPQLTDTQYF. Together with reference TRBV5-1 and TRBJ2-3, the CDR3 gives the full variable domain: KAGVTQTPRYLIKTRGQQVTLSCSPISGHRSVSWYQQTPGQGLQFLFEYFSETQRNKGNFPGRFSGRQFSNSRSEMNVSTLELGDSALYLCASSLVPQLTDTQYFGPGTRLTVL.

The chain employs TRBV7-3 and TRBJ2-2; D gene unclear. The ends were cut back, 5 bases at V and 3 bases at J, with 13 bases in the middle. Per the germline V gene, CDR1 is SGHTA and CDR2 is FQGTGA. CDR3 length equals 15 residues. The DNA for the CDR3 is TGTGCCAGCAGCCCCCGGGTGTTCGACACCGGGGAGCTGTTTTTT. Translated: CASSPRVFDTGELFF.

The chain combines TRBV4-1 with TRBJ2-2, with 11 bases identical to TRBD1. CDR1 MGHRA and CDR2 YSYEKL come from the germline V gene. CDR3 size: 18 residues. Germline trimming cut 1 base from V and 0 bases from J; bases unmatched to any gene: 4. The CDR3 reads CASSQVKGQGANTGELFF. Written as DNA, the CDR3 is TGCGCCAGCAGCCAAGTCAAGGGACAGGGGGCGAACACCGGGGAGCTGTTTTTT.